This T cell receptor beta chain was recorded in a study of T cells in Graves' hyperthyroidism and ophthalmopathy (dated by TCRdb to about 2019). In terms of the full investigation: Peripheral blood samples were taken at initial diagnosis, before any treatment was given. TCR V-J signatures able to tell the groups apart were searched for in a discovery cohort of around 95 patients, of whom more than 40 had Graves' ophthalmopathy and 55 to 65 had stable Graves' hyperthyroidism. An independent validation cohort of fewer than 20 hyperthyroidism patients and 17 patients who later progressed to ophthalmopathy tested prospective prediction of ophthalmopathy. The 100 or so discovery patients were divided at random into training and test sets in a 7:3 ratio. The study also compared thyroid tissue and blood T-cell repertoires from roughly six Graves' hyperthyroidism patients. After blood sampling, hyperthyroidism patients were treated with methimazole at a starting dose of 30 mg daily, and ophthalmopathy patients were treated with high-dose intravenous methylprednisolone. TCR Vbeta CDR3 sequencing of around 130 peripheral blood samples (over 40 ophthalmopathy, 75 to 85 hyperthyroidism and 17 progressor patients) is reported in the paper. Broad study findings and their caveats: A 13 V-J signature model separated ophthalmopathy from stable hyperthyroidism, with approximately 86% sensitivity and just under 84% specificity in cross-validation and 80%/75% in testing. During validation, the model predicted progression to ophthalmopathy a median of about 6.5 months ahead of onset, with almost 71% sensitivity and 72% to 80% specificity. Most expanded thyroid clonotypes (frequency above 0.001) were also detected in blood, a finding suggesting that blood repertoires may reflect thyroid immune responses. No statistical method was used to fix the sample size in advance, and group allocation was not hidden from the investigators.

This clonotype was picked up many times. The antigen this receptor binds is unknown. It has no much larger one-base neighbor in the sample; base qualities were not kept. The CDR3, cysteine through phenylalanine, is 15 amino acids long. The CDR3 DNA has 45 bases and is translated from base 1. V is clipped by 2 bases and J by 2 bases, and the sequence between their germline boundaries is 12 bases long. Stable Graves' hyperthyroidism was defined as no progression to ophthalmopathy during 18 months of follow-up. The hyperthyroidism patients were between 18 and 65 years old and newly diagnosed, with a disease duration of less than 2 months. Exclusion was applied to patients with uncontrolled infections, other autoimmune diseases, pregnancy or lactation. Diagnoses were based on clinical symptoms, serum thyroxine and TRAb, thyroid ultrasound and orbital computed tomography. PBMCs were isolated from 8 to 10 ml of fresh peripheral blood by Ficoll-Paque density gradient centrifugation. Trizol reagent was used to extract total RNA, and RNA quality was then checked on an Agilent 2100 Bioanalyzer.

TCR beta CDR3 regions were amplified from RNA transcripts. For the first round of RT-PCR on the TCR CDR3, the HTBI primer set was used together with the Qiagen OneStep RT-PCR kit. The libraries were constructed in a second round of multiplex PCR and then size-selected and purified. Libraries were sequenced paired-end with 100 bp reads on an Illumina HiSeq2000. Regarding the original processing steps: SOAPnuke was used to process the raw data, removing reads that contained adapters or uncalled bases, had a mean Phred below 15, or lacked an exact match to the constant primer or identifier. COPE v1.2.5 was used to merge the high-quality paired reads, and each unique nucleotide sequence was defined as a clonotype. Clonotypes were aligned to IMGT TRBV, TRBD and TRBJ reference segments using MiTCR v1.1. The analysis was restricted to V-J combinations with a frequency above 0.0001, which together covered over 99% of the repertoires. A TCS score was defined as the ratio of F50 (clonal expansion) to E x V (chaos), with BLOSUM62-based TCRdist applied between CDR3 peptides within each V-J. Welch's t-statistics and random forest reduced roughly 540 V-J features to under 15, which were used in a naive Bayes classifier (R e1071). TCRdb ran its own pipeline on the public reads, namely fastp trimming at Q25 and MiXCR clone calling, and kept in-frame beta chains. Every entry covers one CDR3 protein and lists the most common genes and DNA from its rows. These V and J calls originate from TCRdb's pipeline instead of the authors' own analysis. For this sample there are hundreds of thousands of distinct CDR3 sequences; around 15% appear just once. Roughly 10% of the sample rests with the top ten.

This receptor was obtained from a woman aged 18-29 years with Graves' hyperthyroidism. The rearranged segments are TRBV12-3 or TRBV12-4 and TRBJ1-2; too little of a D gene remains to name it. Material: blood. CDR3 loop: CASSLSEQINYGYTF. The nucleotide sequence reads TGTGCCAGCAGTTTATCTGAACAGATAAACTATGGCTACACCTTC.